This is a list of T cell receptor beta chains from one sample in a study of T cell responses to AZD1222 COVID-19 vaccine. The data were produced by immunoSEQ multiplex PCR, yet TCRdb's version contains in-frame clones alone and is incomplete. The sample shows 210,000 or so clones, about 93% of them seen only once. Sequencing used peripheral blood, obtained on day 0 of MenACWY control vaccination. These receptors all stem from an adult in good health. The CDR3 runs from the conserved cysteine through the conserved F or W. Each record gives: clone size, D gene, J gene, V gene, CDR3 protein, CDR3 DNA. The D gene is left open where the match is weak. Clone sizes are given selectively: once, few, many, or a class where the clone is expanded.

size: medium-sized; D: .; J: TRBJ1-1; V: TRBV19; CDR3: CASILGNTEAFF; DNA: TGTGCCAGTATTCTGGGTAACACTGAAGCTTTCTTT
size: .; D: TRBD1; J: TRBJ1-1; V: TRBV3-1/TRBV3-2; CDR3: CASSPRDRGSEAFF; DNA: TGTGCCAGCAGCCCCCGGGACAGGGGTTCTGAAGCTTTCTTT
size: once; D: .; J: TRBJ1-2; V: TRBV6-5; CDR3: CASSYGRGYTF; DNA: TGTGCCAGCAGTTACGGGCGTGGCTACACCTTC
size: .; D: TRBD1; J: TRBJ1-1; V: TRBV6-6; CDR3: CASSRRGQDLEAFF; DNA: TGTGCCAGCAGCCGCCGTGGACAGGACCTTGAAGCTTTCTTT
size: .; D: .; J: TRBJ2-2; V: TRBV5-8; CDR3: CASSPGSLLTNTGELFF; DNA: TGTGCCAGCAGCCCCGGTAGCCTACTCACGAACACCGGGGAGCTGTTTTTT
size: .; D: .; J: TRBJ2-2; V: TRBV27; CDR3: CASRTVPPDTGELFF; DNA: TGTGCCAGCAGGACCGTTCCCCCAGACACCGGGGAGCTGTTTTTT
size: .; D: TRBD2; J: TRBJ2-1; V: TRBV10-1; CDR3: CASSVHTAGGPREQFF; DNA: TGCGCCAGCAGTGTCCACACAGCGGGGGGCCCCCGTGAGCAGTTCTTC
size: .; D: .; J: TRBJ1-2; V: TRBV28; CDR3: CASSVGQYYGYTF; DNA: TGTGCCAGCAGCGTCGGACAGTACTATGGCTACACCTTC
size: .; D: .; J: TRBJ2-3; V: TRBV11-2; CDR3: CASSPTLYTDTQYF; DNA: TGTGCCAGCAGCCCGACCCTTTACACAGATACGCAGTATTTT
size: .; D: TRBD1; J: TRBJ1-6; V: TRBV6-5; CDR3: CASSYSTTGVSSPLHF; DNA: TGTGCCAGCAGTTACTCGACAACAGGGGTGAGTTCACCCCTCCACTTT
size: .; D: TRBD2; J: TRBJ2-3; V: TRBV7-2; CDR3: CASSGTGGRADTQYF; DNA: TGTGCCAGCAGCGGAACGGGGGGGCGGGCAGATACGCAGTATTTT
size: once; D: .; J: TRBJ1-1; V: TRBV5-6; CDR3: CASSLAAVNTEAFF; DNA: TGTGCCAGCAGCTTGGCGGCGGTGAACACTGAAGCTTTCTTT
size: .; D: TRBD1; J: TRBJ2-7; V: TRBV18; CDR3: CASSPPLGQGHEQYF; DNA: TGTGCCAGCTCACCACCGTTGGGACAGGGGCACGAGCAGTACTTC
size: .; D: .; J: TRBJ1-5; V: TRBV28; CDR3: CASTAGPSAQHF; DNA: TGTGCCAGCACCGCCGGCCCCTCGGCCCAGCATTTT
size: .; D: TRBD2; J: TRBJ2-7; V: TRBV5-1; CDR3: CASSVAGTYEQYF; DNA: TGCGCCAGCAGTGTAGCGGGGACCTACGAGCAGTACTTC
size: .; D: .; J: TRBJ2-3; V: TRBV4-1; CDR3: CASSQDFPGGGTDTQYF; DNA: TGCGCCAGCAGCCAAGATTTTCCGGGGGGCGGAACAGATACGCAGTATTTT
size: .; D: .; J: TRBJ2-5; V: TRBV9; CDR3: CASSVASVEETQYF; DNA: TGTGCCAGCAGCGTAGCTTCAGTTGAGGAGACCCAGTACTTC
size: .; D: .; J: TRBJ2-3; V: TRBV7-3; CDR3: CASSLTPTGTDTQYF; DNA: TGTGCCAGCAGCTTAACTCCTACGGGTACAGATACGCAGTATTTT
size: .; D: .; J: TRBJ2-1; V: TRBV7-2; CDR3: CASSYVSAHEQFF; DNA: TGTGCCAGCAGCTACGTATCCGCCCATGAGCAGTTCTTC
size: .; D: TRBD1; J: TRBJ1-2; V: TRBV7-2; CDR3: CASSRPGQGNYGYTF; DNA: TGTGCCAGCAGCAGGCCGGGACAGGGAAACTATGGCTACACCTTC
size: once; D: .; J: TRBJ1-4; V: TRBV3-1/TRBV3-2; CDR3: CASTGGTATNEKLFF; DNA: TGTGCCAGCACAGGAGGTACTGCAACTAATGAAAAACTGTTTTTT
size: .; D: TRBD1; J: TRBJ1-6; V: TRBV6-2/TRBV6-3; CDR3: CASSQGTASSYNSPLHF; DNA: TGTGCCAGCAGTCAGGGGACAGCCAGCTCCTATAATTCACCCCTCCACTTT
size: .; D: TRBD1; J: TRBJ1-1; V: TRBV30; CDR3: CAFQGADTEAFF; DNA: TGTGCCTTTCAGGGGGCGGACACTGAAGCTTTCTTT
size: .; D: .; J: TRBJ2-7; V: TRBV7-2; CDR3: CASSLPRPYEQYF; DNA: TGTGCCAGCAGCTTACCGAGACCCTACGAGCAGTACTTC
size: .; D: .; J: TRBJ2-6; V: TRBV4-1; CDR3: CASSQGSPGANVLTF; DNA: TGCGCCAGCAGCCAAGGGTCCCCTGGGGCCAACGTCCTGACTTTC
size: .; D: .; J: TRBJ2-6; V: TRBV6-5; CDR3: CASSYNVYSGANVLTF; DNA: TGTGCCAGCAGTTACAATGTTTACTCTGGGGCCAACGTCCTGACTTTC
size: .; D: .; J: TRBJ2-1; V: TRBV3-1/TRBV3-2; CDR3: CASSQARGVGEQFF; DNA: TGTGCCAGCAGCCAAGCTCGTGGGGTAGGTGAGCAGTTCTTC
size: .; D: .; J: TRBJ1-2; V: TRBV7-9; CDR3: CASSPNLGRSYGYTF; DNA: TGTGCCAGCAGCCCCAACCTCGGACGGAGCTATGGCTACACCTTC
size: .; D: .; J: TRBJ2-3; V: TRBV7-2; CDR3: CASSLVRLDTDTQYF; DNA: TGTGCCAGCAGCTTAGTCCGACTAGACACAGATACGCAGTATTTT
size: .; D: TRBD1; J: TRBJ1-2; V: TRBV5-1; CDR3: CASSPETGFNYGYTF; DNA: TGCGCCAGCAGCCCGGAGACAGGGTTTAACTATGGCTACACCTTC
size: .; D: .; J: TRBJ1-5; V: TRBV27; CDR3: CASSPNTENSNQPQHF; DNA: TGTGCCAGCAGTCCAAATACAGAGAATAGCAATCAGCCCCAGCATTTT
size: once; D: .; J: TRBJ1-1; V: TRBV6-2/TRBV6-3; CDR3: CASSYLEARVNTEAFF; DNA: TGTGCCAGCAGTTACCTCGAAGCTAGAGTGAACACTGAAGCTTTCTTT